One and the same sample provided the 12 T cell receptor beta chains below, sequenced in a study of CD8 T cells in ankylosing spondylitis. TCRdb itself ran the 5' RACE reads through MiXCR, one entry per CDR3 protein. The sample lists 150,000 to 200,000 distinct CDR3 sequences, 25% to 35% occurring once. Input material: synovial fluid, either unsorted or a sorted T cell fraction (not recorded which). These receptors originate from a male donor with ankylosing spondylitis.

V is TRBV6-1 and J is TRBJ2-5, with 10 bases that match TRBD1. The CDR3 extends over 15 amino acids. V dropped 6 bases and J dropped 5; count of bases not matched to a gene: 9. The germline CDR1 and CDR2 sequences are MNHNS and SASEGT. The CDR3 sequence: CASRPRQGAWETQYF. The CDR3 DNA reads as TGTGCCAGCAGGCCCAGACAGGGGGCTTGGGAGACCCAGTACTTC.

The rearrangement links TRBV5-8 to TRBJ1-5; D call uncertain. CDR3 length: 14 amino acids. Trimming stripped 7 bases from V and 5 bases from J, with 16 bases between. Germline V gene lookup returns CDR1 SGHTS and CDR2 YDEGEE. In nucleotides, the CDR3 is TGTGCCAGCGCCCCTTTACAGTTCGATCAGCCCCAGCATTTT. Protein product: CASAPLQFDQPQHF. The entire variable domain, with the rest obtained from reference TRBV5-8 and TRBJ1-5, is as follows: EAGVTQSPTHLIKTRGQQATLRCSPISGHTSVYWYQQALGLGLQFLLWYDEGEERNRGNFPPRFSGRQFPNYSSELNVNALELEDSALYLCASAPLQFDQPQHFGDGTRLSIL.

The chain carries TRBV20-1 and TRBJ1-4; a weak D match, TRBD1 (5 bases). V was trimmed by 0 bases and J by 8 bases, leaving 10 bases between them. CDR1 and CDR2 from the germline V gene are DFQATT and SNEGSKA (reference sequence). CDR3 size: 13 residues. The CDR3 loop reads CSARDGGKEKLFF. CDR3 bases: TGCAGTGCTAGAGATGGGGGAAAGGAAAAACTGTTTTTT.

This clonotype was detected only a few times. The V and J genes are TRBV5-1 and TRBJ2-7, with 7 bases that match TRBD1. The CDR3 length is 14 residues. J gave up 1 base and V 5 bases, and 6 bases lay outside the gene matches. CDR1 is SGHRS and CDR2 is YFSETQ in the germline V gene. CDR3 sequence reads: CASRVGTASYEQYF. DNA for the CDR3: TGCGCCAGCAGAGTCGGGACAGCGTCCTACGAGCAGTACTTC.

This clonotype was observed a few times. In DNA form, the CDR3 reads TGTGCCAGCAGCCCGTCCGGGACAGGGATCGAAAAACTGTTTTTT. Translating it yields CASSPSGTGIEKLFF. The chain is built from TRBV7-9 and TRBJ1-4; 9 nucleotides agree with TRBD1. CDR3 length: 15 amino acids. Germline lookup yields CDR1 SEHNR and CDR2 FQNEAQ (reference sequence). With 5 bases clipped from V and 8 bases from J, the junction kept 9 bases outside the gene matches.

With respect to this clonotype: A much larger clone sits a single nucleotide away, making a read error possible. The V and J genes are TRBV7-2 and TRBJ2-7; no clear D gene. The CDR3 length is 12 residues. Trimming cost V 7 bases and J 7 bases, with 14 bases left between them. Germline V gives CDR1 SGHTA, CDR2 FQGNSA. The CDR3 coding sequence is TGTGCCAGCAACTTGACTGCGAGGGAGCAGTACTTC. Protein: CASNLTAREQYF.

This chain uses TRBV28 with TRBJ2-3, with D maybe TRBD2 (5 bases). The V gene lost 0 bases and the J gene lost 1 base, with 11 bases spanning the gap. This CDR3 region has 16 residues. Germline V gene lookup returns CDR1 MDHEN and CDR2 SYDVKM. CDR3 DNA sequence: TGTGCCAGCAGTTTATGGGCCGACGGGGGCACAGATACGCAGTATTTT. As protein: CASSLWADGGTDTQYF.

The table lists this clonotype with a few counts. The V and J genes are TRBV12-3 or TRBV12-4 and TRBJ2-1; tentatively, D is TRBD2 (6 bases). V was trimmed by 5 bases and J by 4 bases, leaving 12 bases between them. There are 14 residues in the CDR3. The chain's CDR3 is CASSLPGGYNEQFF. CDR3 coding DNA: TGTGCCAGCAGTCTCCCCGGGGGTTACAATGAGCAGTTCTTC.

The CDR3 protein is CASSLRDGDEAFF. DNA of the CDR3: TGTGCCAGCAGCCTAAGGGACGGAGATGAAGCTTTCTTT. The chain joins TRBV13 to TRBJ1-1; D possibly corresponds to TRBD1 (5 bases). The ends were cut back, 5 bases at V and 7 bases at J, with 14 bases in the middle. The CDR3 length is 13 residues. Germline V lookup: CDR1 PRHDT, CDR2 FYEKMQ (reference sequence).

The CDR3 DNA sequence: TGTGCCAGCAGCGCTCACGACAAGGTTGAAGCTTTCTTT. Residues: CASSAHDKVEAFF. The V call is TRBV6-2 or TRBV6-3, the J call TRBJ1-1, with D uncertain. CDR3 length: 13 residues. V dropped 6 bases and J dropped 7 bases, with 15 bases sitting between them. Germline loops: CDR1 MNHEY, CDR2 SVGEGT.

The chain couples TRBV7-9 to TRBJ2-6, with D perhaps being TRBD1 or TRBD2 (5 bases each). The CDR3 extends over 15 amino acids. The V gene lost 4 bases and the J gene lost 2 bases, with 9 bases spanning the gap. CDR1 and CDR2 (germline): SEHNR, FQNEAQ (reference sequence). CDR3 amino acids: CASSSGTPGANVLTF. CDR3 nucleotide sequence: TGTGCCAGCAGCTCGGGGACCCCTGGGGCCAACGTCCTGACTTTC.

This clonotype was detected ten times or more. The chain is built from TRBV7-2 and TRBJ2-3; the D is unclear. Germline V gene lookup returns CDR1 SGHTA and CDR2 FQGNSA. The V end was cut by 1 base, the J end by 10 bases, with 9 bases between. The CDR3 loop spans 12 amino acids. The CDR3 spells CASSLGSGSQYF. The DNA of the CDR3 is TGTGCCAGCAGCTTAGGTAGTGGTTCGCAGTATTTT.